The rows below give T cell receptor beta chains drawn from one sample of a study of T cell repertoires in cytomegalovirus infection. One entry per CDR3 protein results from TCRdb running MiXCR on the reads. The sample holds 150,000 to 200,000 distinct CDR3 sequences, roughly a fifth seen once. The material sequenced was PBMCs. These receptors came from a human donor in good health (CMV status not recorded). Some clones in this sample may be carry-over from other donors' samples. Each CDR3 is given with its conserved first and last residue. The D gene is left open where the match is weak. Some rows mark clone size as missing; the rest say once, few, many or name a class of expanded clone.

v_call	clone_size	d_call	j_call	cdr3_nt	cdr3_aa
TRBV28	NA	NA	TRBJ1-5	TGTGCCAGCAGACCCGACAGAACCAATCAGCCCCAGCATTTT	CASRPDRTNQPQHF
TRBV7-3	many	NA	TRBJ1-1	TGTGCCAGCAGCTTTTCCCAGGGCACTGAAGCTTTCTTT	CASSFSQGTEAFF
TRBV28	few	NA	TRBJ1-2	TGTGCCAGCAGTTCCCCCAGCTCCGGCTATGGCTACACCTTC	CASSSPSSGYGYTF
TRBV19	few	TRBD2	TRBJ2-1	TGTGCCAGTAGTACGAGCGCGGGAGGGAATGAGCAGTTCTTC	CASSTSAGGNEQFF
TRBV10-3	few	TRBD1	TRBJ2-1	TGTGCCATCAGTGATTCGACAGGGTCTAGGAATGAGCAGTTCTTC	CAISDSTGSRNEQFF
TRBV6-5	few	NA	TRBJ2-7	TGTGCCAGCAGTTCCGACTCTCCGAGGGAGGCGTACGAGCAGTACTTC	CASSSDSPREAYEQYF
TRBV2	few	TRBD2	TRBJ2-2	TGTGCCAGCACTAGGCAGCGGGGGGCGAACACCGGGGAGCTGTTTTTT	CASTRQRGANTGELFF
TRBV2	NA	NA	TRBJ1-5	TGTGACAGCAGTCCCGGGACGTCTAGCAATCAGCCCCAGCATTTT	CDSSPGTSSNQPQHF
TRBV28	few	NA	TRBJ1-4	TGTGCCAGCAGCTCGAGGGGGGGGCCCTCTTATCGTATGCTGTTTTTT	CASSSRGGPSYRMLFF
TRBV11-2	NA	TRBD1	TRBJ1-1	TGTGCCAGCAGCCTAAACCGGGACAGTGAAGCTTTCTTT	CASSLNRDSEAFF
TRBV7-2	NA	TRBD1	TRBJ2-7	TGTGCCAGCAGCTTGGGACAGCTCTCCTACGAGCAGTACTTC	CASSLGQLSYEQYF
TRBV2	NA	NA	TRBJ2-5	TGTGCCAGCAGCCCTATCCATGAGGAGACCCAGTACTTC	CASSPIHEETQYF
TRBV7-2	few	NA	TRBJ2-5	TGTGCCAGCAGCCCCAGACCCCGCGAGACCCAGTACTTC	CASSPRPRETQYF
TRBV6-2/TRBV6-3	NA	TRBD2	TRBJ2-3	TGTGCCAGCACCCCAGCGGGAGCTGAAGATACGCAGTATTTT	CASTPAGAEDTQYF
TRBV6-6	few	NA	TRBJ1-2	TGTGCCAGCAGTTACTCTTCCTCCAGAGGAAATGGCTACACCTTC	CASSYSSSRGNGYTF
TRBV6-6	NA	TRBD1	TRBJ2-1	TGTGCCAGCAGTTATTCGGACAGGGTAGGTGAGCAGTTCTTC	CASSYSDRVGEQFF
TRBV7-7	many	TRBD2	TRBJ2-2	TGTGCCAGCAGCTCTAGCGGGGCCGCGAACACCGGGGAGCTGTTTTTT	CASSSSGAANTGELFF
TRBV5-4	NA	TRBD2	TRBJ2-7	TGTGCCAGCAGCTTGGACCCGCTAGCGGGAGGGCCCGAGCAGTACTTC	CASSLDPLAGGPEQYF
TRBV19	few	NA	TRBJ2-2	TGTGCCAGTAGTGGACCCCCAGGGGTTAACACCGGGGAGCTGTTTTTT	CASSGPPGVNTGELFF
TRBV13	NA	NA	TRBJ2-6	TGTGCCAGCAGCACACGATCTGGGGCCAACGTCCTGACTTTC	CASSTRSGANVLTF
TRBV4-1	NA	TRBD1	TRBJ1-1	TGCGCCAGCAGCCAACGGACAGGGGGTGACATAGAAGCTTTCTTT	CASSQRTGGDIEAFF
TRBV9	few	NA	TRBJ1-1	TGTGCCAGCAGCGAGGGCAGGGGATTGGGAGCTTTCTTT	CASSEGRGLGAFF
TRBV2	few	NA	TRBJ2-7	TGTGCCAGCAGACCCCGGGACAACTCCTACGAGCAGTACTTC	CASRPRDNSYEQYF
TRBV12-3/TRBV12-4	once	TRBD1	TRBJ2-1	TGTGCCAGCAGAAGACAGGGGATGACCCCGCCTGAGCAGTTCTTC	CASRRQGMTPPEQFF
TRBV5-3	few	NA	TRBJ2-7	TGTGCCAGCAGCTCGCCGGGACAATACGAGCAGTACTTC	CASSSPGQYEQYF
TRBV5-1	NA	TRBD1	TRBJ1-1	TGCGCCAGCAGCATCGGACAGGGGAACACTGAAGCTTTCTTT	CASSIGQGNTEAFF
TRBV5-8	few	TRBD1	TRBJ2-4	TGTGCCAGCAGGCGGCAACAGGGGGCGGCCAAAAACATTCAGTACTTC	CASRRQQGAAKNIQYF
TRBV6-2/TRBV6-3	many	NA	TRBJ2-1	TGTGCCAGCAGCCCCTATGGCTCCTACAATGAGCAGTTCTTC	CASSPYGSYNEQFF
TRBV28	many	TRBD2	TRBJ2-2	TGTGCCAGCAGCCCCCTTAGCGGGAGTATCACCGGGGAGCTGTTTTTT	CASSPLSGSITGELFF
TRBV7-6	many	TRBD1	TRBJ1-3	TGTGCCAGCAGCTTACTTGTTTCCGGACAGGGGAACTCTGGAAACACCATATATTTT	CASSLLVSGQGNSGNTIYF
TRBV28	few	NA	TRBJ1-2	TGTGCCAGCAGTTTAGTTTCGGGGGGTTATGGCTACACCTTC	CASSLVSGGYGYTF
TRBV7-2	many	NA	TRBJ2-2	TGTGCCAGCAGCTTAGGCCGTTCGAACACCGGGGAGCTGTTTTTT	CASSLGRSNTGELFF
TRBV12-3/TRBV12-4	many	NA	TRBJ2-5	TGTGCCAGCGGGAATTCTGCAAGGGGCAGTCGCCAAGAGACCCAGTACTTC	CASGNSARGSRQETQYF
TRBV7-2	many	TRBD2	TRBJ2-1	TGTGCCAGCAGCTTAGACCGGCTAGCGGGTAACAATGAGCAGTTCTTC	CASSLDRLAGNNEQFF
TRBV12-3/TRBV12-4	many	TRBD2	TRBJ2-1	TGTGCCAGCAGTTTATACAGGACTAGCGGGAACTACAATGAGCAGTTCTTC	CASSLYRTSGNYNEQFF
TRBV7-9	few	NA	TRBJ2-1	TGTGCCAGCAGCTTAGTAGGGGTCGGCCTAGCTCTTGAGCAGTTCTTC	CASSLVGVGLALEQFF
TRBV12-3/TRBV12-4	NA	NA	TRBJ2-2	TGTGCCAGCTGCATAGCGGCGAACACCGGGGAGCTGTTTTTT	CASCIAANTGELFF
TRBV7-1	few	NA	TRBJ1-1	TGTGCCAGCAGCAGTACAGGGTTGAACACTGAAGCTTTCTTT	CASSSTGLNTEAFF
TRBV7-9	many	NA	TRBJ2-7	TGTGCCAGCAGCGTTACAGGAGCCTCCTACGAGCAGTACTTC	CASSVTGASYEQYF
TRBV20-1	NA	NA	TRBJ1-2	TGCAGTGCTAGAGATGGGGCGGCTTATGGCTACACCTTC	CSARDGAAYGYTF
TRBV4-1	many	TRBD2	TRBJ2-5	TGCGCCAGCAGCCCCATTCGACTAGCGGGAGGGGAGACCCAGTACTTC	CASSPIRLAGGETQYF
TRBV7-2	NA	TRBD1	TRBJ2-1	TGTGCCAGCAGCTCGACAGGGGGCATGAACAATGAGCAGTTCTTC	CASSSTGGMNNEQFF
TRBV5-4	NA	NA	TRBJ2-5	TGTGCCAGCAGCAACCGGGACCTCCAAGAGACCCAGTACTTC	CASSNRDLQETQYF
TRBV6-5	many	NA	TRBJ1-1	TGTGCCAGCAGTTACTCCAGGGCAAAGAACACTGAAGCTTTCTTT	CASSYSRAKNTEAFF
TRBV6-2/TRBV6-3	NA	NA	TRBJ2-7	TGTGCCAGCATGGGCTACGAGCAGTACTTC	CASMGYEQYF
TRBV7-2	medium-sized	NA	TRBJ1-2	TGTGCCAGCAGCCCAAAGGGGGGGGTTGGCTACACCTTC	CASSPKGGVGYTF
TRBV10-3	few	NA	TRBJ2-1	TGTGCCATCAGTGATACGGGGAGCTCCTACAATGAGCAGTTCTTC	CAISDTGSSYNEQFF
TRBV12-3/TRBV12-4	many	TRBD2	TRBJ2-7	TGTGCCAGCAGGCCTAGCGGGATCACCTACGAGCAGTACTTC	CASRPSGITYEQYF
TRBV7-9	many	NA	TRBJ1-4	TGTGCCAGCAGCCGCTGGGTCACAACTAATGAAAAACTGTTTTTT	CASSRWVTTNEKLFF
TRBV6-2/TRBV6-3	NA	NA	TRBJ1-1	TGTGCCAGCAGTACCGTCGACGGCTTAAAAGCTTTCTTT	CASSTVDGLKAFF
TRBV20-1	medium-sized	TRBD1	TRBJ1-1	TGCAGTGCTAGAGAAAATTTGGGACAGGGACGTACTGAAGCTTTCTTT	CSARENLGQGRTEAFF
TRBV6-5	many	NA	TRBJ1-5	TGTGCCAGCAGCCCCGGGGGGGAAAACAATCAGCCCCAGCATTTT	CASSPGGENNQPQHF
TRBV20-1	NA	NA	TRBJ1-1	TGCAGTGCTATCCCAGGACGGGTGAACACTGAAGCTTTCTTT	CSAIPGRVNTEAFF